This TCR beta chain emerged from a study of breast tumors, draining lymph nodes, adjacent tissues. The study, taken as a whole, reports: Tumor TCR diversity was below lymph nodes but above nontumor tissue. Luminal-like breast cancer showed significantly higher tumor–nontumor repertoire similarity than basal-like.

The lymph nodes were axillary draining lymph nodes from breast cancer patients. The CDR3 runs to 17 residues. V was pared by 5 bases and J by 5 bases, with 22 bases between. Germline CDR1 and CDR2: SGDLS and YYNGEE. With regard to this clonotype: Antigen: not known.

Using its own MiXCR run on the multiplex PCR reads, TCRdb lists one record per CDR3 protein. The table includes some 150,000 distinct CDR3 sequences, more than 25% detected once. V usage is TRBV9 and J usage is TRBJ1-4; TRBD1 is a possible D gene (5 bases). The specimen was axillary lymph node tissue. This TCR was recovered from a female donor with breast cancer. Some clones in this sample may be carry-over from other donors' samples. CDR3 sequence reads: CASSSGGNGHGNEKLFF. For the CDR3, the DNA is TGTGCCAGCAGTAGCGGGGGGAACGGACACGGGAATGAAAAACTGTTTTTT.